This is a list of T cell receptor beta chains from one sample in a study of cytomegalovirus exposure and HLA in healthy donors. Generated by immunoSEQ multiplex PCR, the TCRdb table keeps only in-frame clones and is missing some. The data contain 160,000 or so clones, around 84% of them singletons. Specimen: PBMCs. All receptors come from a woman aged 18-29 years in good health and CMV-seronegative. The CDR3 runs from the conserved cysteine through the conserved F or W. Each record gives: clone size, V gene, D gene, J gene, CDR3 DNA, CDR3 protein. D genes are given only for firm matches. Size is stated for part of the rows, as once, few or many counts, or as a class when the clone is expanded.

NA	TRBV27	TRBD2	TRBJ2-1	TGTGCCAGCAGTCGGACGGTTCCGGGACTAGCGGGGGGGAGCTCCTACAATGAGCAGTTCTTC	CASSRTVPGLAGGSSYNEQFF
once	TRBV21-1	NA	TRBJ2-3	TGTGCCAGCATCGTAGCGGGGCAAAGCACAGATACGCAGTATTTT	CASIVAGQSTDTQYF
NA	TRBV11-2	TRBD2	TRBJ2-3	TGTGCCAGCAGCCCACAGCGGGGGGCGGGAACGGATACGCAGTATTTT	CASSPQRGAGTDTQYF
NA	TRBV7-9	NA	TRBJ2-1	TGTGCCAGCAGCTTAGTGTCAGGCGAGTACAATGAGCAGTTCTTC	CASSLVSGEYNEQFF
NA	TRBV7-2	TRBD1	TRBJ2-7	TGTGCCAGCAGCTCCAGGGGGCCGTCCTACGAGCAGTACTTC	CASSSRGPSYEQYF
NA	TRBV7-3	NA	TRBJ1-1	TGTGCCAGCAGCCCCGGGGTAAGGAACACTGAAGCTTTCTTT	CASSPGVRNTEAFF
NA	TRBV7-9	TRBD1	TRBJ2-7	TGTGCCAGCAGCTTAGCCCAACAGGGGCCCTCCTACGAGCAGTACTTC	CASSLAQQGPSYEQYF
once	TRBV30	NA	TRBJ1-2	TGTGCCTGGAGTGGCGACCGCCGGCGGGCCTACTATGGCTACACCTTC	CAWSGDRRRAYYGYTF
NA	TRBV27	NA	TRBJ2-2	TGTGCCAGCAGTTTCCGACGACAGGACCCGAACACCGGGGAGCTGTTTTTT	CASSFRRQDPNTGELFF
NA	TRBV6-5	NA	TRBJ2-7	TGTGCCAGCAGCGACAGCGGGCCCTACGAGCAGTACTTC	CASSDSGPYEQYF
NA	TRBV28	TRBD1	TRBJ1-1	TGTGCCAGCAACACGGACAGGGAGAACACTGAAGCTTTCTTT	CASNTDRENTEAFF
NA	TRBV28	NA	TRBJ2-2	TGTGCCAGCAGTTTAGGGGGGGCGGGCACCGGGGAGCTGTTTTTT	CASSLGGAGTGELFF
NA	TRBV19	TRBD2	TRBJ2-5	TGTGCCAGTAGCATGGGGGGGGGCCAAGAGACCCAGTACTTC	CASSMGGGQETQYF
once	TRBV10-3	NA	TRBJ1-2	TGTGCCATCAGTGAGTCGAGAGCTTCTAACTATGGCTACACCTTC	CAISESRASNYGYTF
NA	TRBV6-5	TRBD2	TRBJ2-5	TGTGCCAGCAGTCCCGGACTAGCGGGAGAAGAGACCCAGTACTTC	CASSPGLAGEETQYF
once	TRBV27	TRBD2	TRBJ2-1	TGTGCCAGCAGTTTATCGAGCGGGGTCTACAATGAGCAGTTCTTC	CASSLSSGVYNEQFF
NA	TRBV5-1	TRBD1	TRBJ1-4	TGCGCCAGCAGCCGACAGGGGGCTAATGAAAAACTGTTTTTT	CASSRQGANEKLFF
NA	TRBV28	TRBD1	TRBJ2-7	TGTGCCAGCAGTTCTCGGGACAGGGCATACGAGCAGTACTTC	CASSSRDRAYEQYF
NA	TRBV15	TRBD1	TRBJ2-1	TGTGCCACCAGCAGGACAGGGGCCTACAATGAGCAGTTCTTC	CATSRTGAYNEQFF
once	TRBV11-2	TRBD1	TRBJ1-2	TGTGCCAGCAGCTCCCTCAGGGGGCGCAACTATGGCTACACCTTC	CASSSLRGRNYGYTF
few	TRBV28	NA	TRBJ2-1	TGTGCCAGCACAAGCTCGGCCTACAATGAGCAGTTCTTC	CASTSSAYNEQFF
NA	TRBV30	TRBD2	TRBJ2-7	TGTGCCTGGAGTGGAGTAGCGGGTCGCGAGCAGTACTTC	CAWSGVAGREQYF
NA	TRBV18	TRBD1	TRBJ1-4	TGTGCCAGCTCTCGAAGGGACAGTAATGAAAAACTGTTTTTT	CASSRRDSNEKLFF
NA	TRBV19	NA	TRBJ1-4	TGTGCCAGTACTCCTCCTCCACCGGCAGGTGAAAAACTGTTTTTT	CASTPPPPAGEKLFF
NA	TRBV30	NA	TRBJ1-2	TGTGCCTGGACGCCGACAGGCCTCTATGGCTACACCTTC	CAWTPTGLYGYTF
NA	TRBV27	TRBD1	TRBJ1-2	TGTGCCAGCAGACCGGACAGGACCTATGGCTACACCTTC	CASRPDRTYGYTF
once	TRBV7-2	TRBD2	TRBJ2-1	TGTGCCAGCAGCTATAGCGGGGCTAATGAGCAGTTCTTC	CASSYSGANEQFF
NA	TRBV9	TRBD2	TRBJ2-2	TGTGCCAGCAGCGCTTCTAGCGGGGAGGCCGGGGAGCTGTTTTTT	CASSASSGEAGELFF
NA	TRBV19	TRBD2	TRBJ2-5	TGTGCCAGTACCCAAGGGGGACTAGCGAGCCAAGAGACCCAGTACTTC	CASTQGGLASQETQYF
NA	TRBV7-2	NA	TRBJ2-7	TGTGCCAGCAGCTTATACGGAGGGGCGCCCTACGAGCAGTACTTC	CASSLYGGAPYEQYF
NA	TRBV28	NA	TRBJ1-2	TGTGCCAGCAGTTTGGCGGGATCTAACTATGGCTACACCTTC	CASSLAGSNYGYTF
NA	TRBV6-5	TRBD1	TRBJ1-4	TGTGCCAGCAGTTACAGTGTCGGGGACAGGGGGGAAAAACTGTTTTTT	CASSYSVGDRGEKLFF
NA	TRBV10-3	TRBD2	TRBJ2-7	TGTGCCATCAGTGTGAGGGAGGGCCGTTACGAGCAGTACTTC	CAISVREGRYEQYF
NA	TRBV2	NA	TRBJ1-1	TGTGCCAGCAACGATGGACGGGGGAACACTGAAGCTTTCTTT	CASNDGRGNTEAFF